A selection of T cell receptor beta chains follows, all from one sample in a study of control samples from healthy donors and cancer patients. Generated by immunoSEQ multiplex PCR, the TCRdb table keeps only in-frame clones and is missing some. Of 110,000 or so clones detected, 75% to 90% appear once; the ten largest clones hold 17%. Sequenced material: blood. The receptors were gathered from a woman between 45 and 60 years old in good health. CDR3s include the opening cysteine and the closing phenylalanine or tryptophan. The order of the fields is V gene, J gene, clone size, D gene, CDR3 DNA, CDR3 protein. A D gene is named only where the DNA matches it firmly. Size is stated for part of the rows, as once, few or many counts, or as a class when the clone is expanded.

v_call: TRBV4-3; j_call: TRBJ2-1; clone_size: -; d_call: -; cdr3_nt: TGCGCCAGCAGCCAAGAGGGTATAGCGAGTCAGTCCTACAATGAGCAGTTCTTC; cdr3_aa: CASSQEGIASQSYNEQFF
v_call: TRBV18; j_call: TRBJ2-3; clone_size: -; d_call: TRBD1; cdr3_nt: TGTGCCAGTCCGACAGGGGGACCCACAGATACGCAGTATTTT; cdr3_aa: CASPTGGPTDTQYF
v_call: TRBV2; j_call: TRBJ1-1; clone_size: once; d_call: TRBD1; cdr3_nt: TGTGCCAGCGACGGACAGGGGAACACTGAAGCTTTCTTT; cdr3_aa: CASDGQGNTEAFF
v_call: TRBV5-1; j_call: TRBJ1-1; clone_size: few; d_call: -; cdr3_nt: TGCGCCAGCAGCTTGACTCTTGGTGGCGTGAACACTGAAGCTTTCTTT; cdr3_aa: CASSLTLGGVNTEAFF
v_call: TRBV3-1/TRBV3-2; j_call: TRBJ1-6; clone_size: -; d_call: -; cdr3_nt: TGTGCCAGCAGACAAAACAGGGAAAATTCACCCCTCCACTTT; cdr3_aa: CASRQNRENSPLHF
v_call: TRBV6-1; j_call: TRBJ2-5; clone_size: once; d_call: TRBD1; cdr3_nt: TGTGCCAGCAGTGAGCAGACAGGGGAGGAGACCCAGTACTTC; cdr3_aa: CASSEQTGEETQYF
v_call: TRBV29-1; j_call: TRBJ2-3; clone_size: -; d_call: TRBD1; cdr3_nt: TGCAGCGTTACCCCCGGGACAGGGCCAGATACGCAGTATTTT; cdr3_aa: CSVTPGTGPDTQYF
v_call: TRBV20-1; j_call: TRBJ1-5; clone_size: -; d_call: -; cdr3_nt: TGCAGTGCTAGTAGGGGGAATGGGCCCAATCAGCCCCAGCATTTT; cdr3_aa: CSASRGNGPNQPQHF
v_call: TRBV18; j_call: TRBJ2-3; clone_size: -; d_call: -; cdr3_nt: TGTGCCAGCTCACCGGACATCACAGATACGCAGTATTTT; cdr3_aa: CASSPDITDTQYF
v_call: TRBV5-1; j_call: TRBJ1-6; clone_size: -; d_call: -; cdr3_nt: TGCGCCAGCAGCTGGAGGGGACCGGATAATTCACCCCTCCACTTT; cdr3_aa: CASSWRGPDNSPLHF
v_call: TRBV24-1; j_call: TRBJ1-5; clone_size: -; d_call: -; cdr3_nt: TGTGCCACCAGTGGGATTGCGGGGAATCAGCCCCAGCATTTT; cdr3_aa: CATSGIAGNQPQHF
v_call: TRBV5-4; j_call: TRBJ2-1; clone_size: -; d_call: -; cdr3_nt: TGTGCCAGCACCCTCGACTACAATGAGCAGTTCTTC; cdr3_aa: CASTLDYNEQFF
v_call: TRBV6-5; j_call: TRBJ2-2; clone_size: -; d_call: -; cdr3_nt: TGTGCCAGCTATTTGAGGGGGAACACCGGGGAGCTGTTTTTT; cdr3_aa: CASYLRGNTGELFF
v_call: TRBV23-1; j_call: TRBJ2-2; clone_size: -; d_call: -; cdr3_nt: TGCGCCAGCAGCCAGGGACCATTGAACACCGGGGAGCTGTTTTTT; cdr3_aa: CASSQGPLNTGELFF
v_call: TRBV6-1; j_call: TRBJ2-1; clone_size: -; d_call: -; cdr3_nt: TGTGCCAGCAGTGAATCGAGGGTCCGATCCTACAATGAGCAGTTCTTC; cdr3_aa: CASSESRVRSYNEQFF
v_call: TRBV9; j_call: TRBJ1-5; clone_size: -; d_call: -; cdr3_nt: TGTGCCAGCAGCGTAGGAATGGGACCGAGCAATCAGCCCCAGCATTTT; cdr3_aa: CASSVGMGPSNQPQHF
v_call: TRBV9; j_call: TRBJ2-7; clone_size: -; d_call: -; cdr3_nt: TGTGCCAGCAGCGTAGGAGGGGGAGGCTACGAGCAGTACTTC; cdr3_aa: CASSVGGGGYEQYF
v_call: TRBV5-6; j_call: TRBJ2-1; clone_size: -; d_call: -; cdr3_nt: TGTGCCAGCAGCCAGTCGGTTCGGGGGACCTACTACAATGAGCAGTTCTTC; cdr3_aa: CASSQSVRGTYYNEQFF
v_call: TRBV5-5; j_call: TRBJ2-4; clone_size: -; d_call: TRBD1; cdr3_nt: TGTGCCAGCAGCTCGTTGGACAGGGGCAGAAACATTCAGTACTTC; cdr3_aa: CASSSLDRGRNIQYF
v_call: TRBV6-6; j_call: TRBJ1-1; clone_size: -; d_call: -; cdr3_nt: TGTGCCAGCAGTTACTTTCCAGGGCTAAACACTGAAGCTTTCTTT; cdr3_aa: CASSYFPGLNTEAFF
v_call: TRBV29-1; j_call: TRBJ1-2; clone_size: -; d_call: -; cdr3_nt: TGCAGCGTTGATTCTCTCTTGCTGCGAGGCTACACCTTC; cdr3_aa: CSVDSLLLRGYTF
v_call: TRBV7-7; j_call: TRBJ1-3; clone_size: -; d_call: -; cdr3_nt: TGTGCCAGCAGCTTTTCAGGAAACACCATATATTTT; cdr3_aa: CASSFSGNTIYF
v_call: TRBV19; j_call: TRBJ1-4; clone_size: -; d_call: -; cdr3_nt: TGTGCCAGTAGTATACGCCGGTTTAATGAAAAACTGTTTTTT; cdr3_aa: CASSIRRFNEKLFF
v_call: TRBV6-5; j_call: TRBJ2-3; clone_size: -; d_call: -; cdr3_nt: TGTGCCAGCAGTTACTATGCGGGCCGCACAGATACGCAGTATTTT; cdr3_aa: CASSYYAGRTDTQYF
v_call: TRBV4-1; j_call: TRBJ2-2; clone_size: -; d_call: -; cdr3_nt: TGCGCCAGCAGCCGCGTGGACATTCGGACCGGGGAGCTGTTTTTT; cdr3_aa: CASSRVDIRTGELFF
v_call: TRBV19; j_call: TRBJ1-1; clone_size: -; d_call: -; cdr3_nt: TGTGCCAGTAGTACGAACAGGGATGCTGAAGCTTTCTTT; cdr3_aa: CASSTNRDAEAFF
v_call: TRBV25-1; j_call: TRBJ1-5; clone_size: -; d_call: -; cdr3_nt: TGTGCCAGCAGTGATGGGGGCCGGGGCAATCAGCCCCAGCATTTT; cdr3_aa: CASSDGGRGNQPQHF
v_call: TRBV5-5; j_call: TRBJ1-1; clone_size: -; d_call: -; cdr3_nt: TGTGCCAGCAGCCCGATCCTCACTGAAGCTTTCTTT; cdr3_aa: CASSPILTEAFF
v_call: TRBV19; j_call: TRBJ1-1; clone_size: -; d_call: -; cdr3_nt: TGTGCCAGTATGCGGGCCGCCCTCTCGTCGGACACTGAAGCTTTCTTT; cdr3_aa: CASMRAALSSDTEAFF
v_call: TRBV5-4; j_call: TRBJ2-1; clone_size: -; d_call: TRBD2; cdr3_nt: TGTGCCAGCAGCTTGGATCCTAGCGGGAGGTACAATGAGCAGTTCTTC; cdr3_aa: CASSLDPSGRYNEQFF
v_call: TRBV7-8; j_call: TRBJ1-3; clone_size: few; d_call: -; cdr3_nt: TGTGCCAGCAGCTTAAGAGAGGGAGGAAACACCATATATTTT; cdr3_aa: CASSLREGGNTIYF
v_call: TRBV5-1; j_call: TRBJ1-1; clone_size: -; d_call: TRBD1; cdr3_nt: TGCGCCAGCAGCTCGACCGGGACAGTGAACACTGAAGCTTTCTTT; cdr3_aa: CASSSTGTVNTEAFF
v_call: TRBV12-3/TRBV12-4; j_call: TRBJ2-3; clone_size: -; d_call: -; cdr3_nt: TGTGCCAGCAGTTTCGCGGGTCTGGATACGCAGTATTTT; cdr3_aa: CASSFAGLDTQYF
v_call: TRBV5-1; j_call: TRBJ2-7; clone_size: -; d_call: TRBD1; cdr3_nt: TGCGCCAGCAGCTTGGGGCTCCGGGACAGGGGTGCCAACGAGCAGTACTTC; cdr3_aa: CASSLGLRDRGANEQYF
v_call: TRBV6-4; j_call: TRBJ2-3; clone_size: -; d_call: TRBD2; cdr3_nt: TGTGCCAGCAGTGAGGCGGGAGGCCGCACAGATACGCAGTATTTT; cdr3_aa: CASSEAGGRTDTQYF
v_call: TRBV18; j_call: TRBJ2-7; clone_size: -; d_call: -; cdr3_nt: TGTGCCAGCTCACCCTTCACCGGGTCGGACGAGCAGTACTTC; cdr3_aa: CASSPFTGSDEQYF
v_call: TRBV5-1; j_call: TRBJ2-3; clone_size: -; d_call: TRBD1; cdr3_nt: TGCGCCAGCAGCTTGGGGACAGGGGTTCGCACAGATACGCAGTATTTT; cdr3_aa: CASSLGTGVRTDTQYF
v_call: TRBV7-2; j_call: TRBJ2-3; clone_size: -; d_call: TRBD2; cdr3_nt: TGTGCCAGCAGCTTAGAAGGCTCGGGGGGGTCCTGGCAGTATTTT; cdr3_aa: CASSLEGSGGSWQYF
v_call: TRBV7-3; j_call: TRBJ2-2; clone_size: -; d_call: TRBD1; cdr3_nt: TGTGCCAGCAGCTTGCCCACAGGGGAGAGTTTTACCGGGGAGCTGTTTTTT; cdr3_aa: CASSLPTGESFTGELFF
v_call: TRBV9; j_call: TRBJ1-1; clone_size: -; d_call: -; cdr3_nt: TGTGCCAGCAGCGTAGTCGAGGGTGAAGCTTTCTTT; cdr3_aa: CASSVVEGEAFF
v_call: TRBV3-1/TRBV3-2; j_call: TRBJ2-3; clone_size: -; d_call: -; cdr3_nt: TGTGCCAGCAGCCTCGGGGGCAGCACAGATACGCAGTATTTT; cdr3_aa: CASSLGGSTDTQYF
v_call: TRBV18; j_call: TRBJ2-2; clone_size: -; d_call: TRBD2; cdr3_nt: TGTGCCAGCTCGCCAACGAGCGGGGGCTACACCGGGGAGCTGTTTTTT; cdr3_aa: CASSPTSGGYTGELFF
v_call: TRBV7-6; j_call: TRBJ1-2; clone_size: few; d_call: -; cdr3_nt: TGTGCCAGCAGCTGGCAGGCGGTCCACACGAACTATGGCTACACCTTC; cdr3_aa: CASSWQAVHTNYGYTF
v_call: TRBV5-6; j_call: TRBJ2-5; clone_size: -; d_call: -; cdr3_nt: TGTGCCAGCAGCGTGGGACTTCCACCCCAAGAGACCCAGTACTTC; cdr3_aa: CASSVGLPPQETQYF
v_call: TRBV5-6; j_call: TRBJ1-1; clone_size: -; d_call: -; cdr3_nt: TGTGCCAGCAGCCTACCTCGGTCGGGTATGAACACTGAAGCTTTCTTT; cdr3_aa: CASSLPRSGMNTEAFF
v_call: TRBV19; j_call: TRBJ2-5; clone_size: -; d_call: TRBD1; cdr3_nt: TGTGCCAGTAGTCCTCAGGGGGCAGGGACCCAGTACTTC; cdr3_aa: CASSPQGAGTQYF
v_call: TRBV12-3/TRBV12-4; j_call: TRBJ2-3; clone_size: once; d_call: -; cdr3_nt: TGTGCCAGCACTCCTTCCCCCGATACGCAGTATTTT; cdr3_aa: CASTPSPDTQYF
v_call: TRBV11-3; j_call: TRBJ1-2; clone_size: -; d_call: TRBD1; cdr3_nt: TGTGCCAGCAGCTTCCGGGGGGACAGGGAAAATGGCTACACCTTC; cdr3_aa: CASSFRGDRENGYTF
v_call: TRBV4-1; j_call: TRBJ1-4; clone_size: -; d_call: -; cdr3_nt: TGCGCCAGCAGCCAAGCGGTTCGGGCAACTAATGAAAAACTGTTTTTT; cdr3_aa: CASSQAVRATNEKLFF
v_call: TRBV30; j_call: TRBJ2-5; clone_size: -; d_call: TRBD2; cdr3_nt: TGTGCCTGGAGTGCACCTGGGACTACCTTTCTGGAGACCCAGTACTTC; cdr3_aa: CAWSAPGTTFLETQYF
v_call: TRBV30; j_call: TRBJ1-4; clone_size: -; d_call: TRBD1; cdr3_nt: TGTGCCTGGACAGGGGGCTGGGGAGAAAAACTGTTTTTT; cdr3_aa: CAWTGGWGEKLFF
v_call: TRBV6-6; j_call: TRBJ1-4; clone_size: -; d_call: -; cdr3_nt: TGTGCCAGCAGTTACTATTCCCCCGAAAAACTGTTTTTT; cdr3_aa: CASSYYSPEKLFF
v_call: TRBV6-6; j_call: TRBJ1-5; clone_size: few; d_call: -; cdr3_nt: TGTGCCAGCAGCCTCTCTAATTTCAATCAGCCCCAGCATTTT; cdr3_aa: CASSLSNFNQPQHF
v_call: TRBV18; j_call: TRBJ2-1; clone_size: -; d_call: -; cdr3_nt: TGTGCCAGCTCACCACAGAACGAGCAGTTCTTC; cdr3_aa: CASSPQNEQFF
v_call: TRBV19; j_call: TRBJ1-1; clone_size: -; d_call: -; cdr3_nt: TGTGCCAGTAGGCCATTCCCAGGGATCACTGAAGCTTTCTTT; cdr3_aa: CASRPFPGITEAFF